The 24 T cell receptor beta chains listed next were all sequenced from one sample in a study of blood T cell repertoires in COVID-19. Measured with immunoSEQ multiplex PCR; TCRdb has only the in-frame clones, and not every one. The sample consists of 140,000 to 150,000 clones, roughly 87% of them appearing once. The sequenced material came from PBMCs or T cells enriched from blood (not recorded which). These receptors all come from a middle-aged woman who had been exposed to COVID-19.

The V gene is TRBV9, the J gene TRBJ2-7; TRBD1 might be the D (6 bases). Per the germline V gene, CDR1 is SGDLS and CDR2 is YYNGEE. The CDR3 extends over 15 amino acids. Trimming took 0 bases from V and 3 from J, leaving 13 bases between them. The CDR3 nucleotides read TGTGCCAGCAGCGTAGAGGGCAGGGGCGGCTACGAGCAGTACTTC. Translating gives CASSVEGRGGYEQYF.

The CDR3 here is CASRVQGIGSPLHF. The CDR3 DNA reads TGTGCCAGCAGGGTACAGGGGATCGGTTCACCCCTCCACTTT. The J gene is TRBJ1-6, the V gene TRBV7-8, with 7 bases aligning to TRBD1. This CDR3 spans 14 amino acids. The germline V gene has CDR1 SGHVS and CDR2 FQNEAQ. V was clipped by 6 bases and J by 9 bases; unmatched bases: 8.

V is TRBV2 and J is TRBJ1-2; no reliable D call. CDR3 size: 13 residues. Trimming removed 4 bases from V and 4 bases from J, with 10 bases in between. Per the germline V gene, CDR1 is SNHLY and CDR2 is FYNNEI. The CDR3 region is CASSVEQSYGYTF. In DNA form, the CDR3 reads TGTGCCAGCAGTGTGGAACAGTCCTATGGCTACACCTTC.

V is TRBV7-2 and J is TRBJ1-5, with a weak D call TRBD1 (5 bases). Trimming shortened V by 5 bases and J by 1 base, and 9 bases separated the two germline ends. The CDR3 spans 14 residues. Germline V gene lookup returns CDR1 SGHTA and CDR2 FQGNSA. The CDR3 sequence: CASSHPGSNQPQHF. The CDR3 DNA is TGTGCCAGCAGCCACCCAGGGAGCAATCAGCCCCAGCATTTT.

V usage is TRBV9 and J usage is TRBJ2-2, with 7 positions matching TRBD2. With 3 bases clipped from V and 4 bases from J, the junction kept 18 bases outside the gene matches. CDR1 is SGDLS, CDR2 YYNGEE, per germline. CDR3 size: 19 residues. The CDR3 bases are TGTGCCAGCAGCGCCACCCTAGAATCGGGGAGGGCGGTCACCGGGGAGCTGTTTTTT. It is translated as CASSATLESGRAVTGELFF.

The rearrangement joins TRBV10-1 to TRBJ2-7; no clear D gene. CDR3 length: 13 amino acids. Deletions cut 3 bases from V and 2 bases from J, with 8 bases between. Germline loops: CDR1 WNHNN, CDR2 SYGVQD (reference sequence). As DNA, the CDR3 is TGCGCCAGCAGTGACCACTCAACCTACGAGCAGTACTTC. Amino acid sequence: CASSDHSTYEQYF.

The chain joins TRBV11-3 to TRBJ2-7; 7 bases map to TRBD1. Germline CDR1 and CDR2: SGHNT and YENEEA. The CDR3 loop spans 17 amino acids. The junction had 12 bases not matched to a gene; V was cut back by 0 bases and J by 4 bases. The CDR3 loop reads CASSLDAQDRISYEQYF. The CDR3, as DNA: TGTGCCAGCAGCTTAGATGCTCAGGACAGGATTAGTTACGAGCAGTACTTC.

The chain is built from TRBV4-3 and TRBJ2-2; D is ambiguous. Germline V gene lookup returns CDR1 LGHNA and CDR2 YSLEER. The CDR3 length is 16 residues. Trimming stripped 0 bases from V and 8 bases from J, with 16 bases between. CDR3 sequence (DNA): TGCGCCAGCAGCCAAGAAGTGACTCGAGAGGCTGGGGAGCTGTTTTTT. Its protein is CASSQEVTREAGELFF.

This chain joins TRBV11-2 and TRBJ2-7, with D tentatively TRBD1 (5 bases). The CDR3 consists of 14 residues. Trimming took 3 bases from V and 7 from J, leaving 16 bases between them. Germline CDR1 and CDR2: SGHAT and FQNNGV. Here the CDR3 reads CASSFQGAIIEQYF. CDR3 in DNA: TGTGCCAGCAGCTTCCAGGGCGCCATTATAGAGCAGTACTTC.

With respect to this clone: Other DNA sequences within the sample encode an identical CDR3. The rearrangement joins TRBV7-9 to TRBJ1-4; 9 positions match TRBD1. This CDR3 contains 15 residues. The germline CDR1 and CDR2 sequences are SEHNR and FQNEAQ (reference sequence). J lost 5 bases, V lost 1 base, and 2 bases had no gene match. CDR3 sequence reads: CASSLGGQGNEKLFF. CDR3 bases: TGTGCCAGCAGCTTAGGCGGACAGGGGAATGAAAAACTGTTTTTT.

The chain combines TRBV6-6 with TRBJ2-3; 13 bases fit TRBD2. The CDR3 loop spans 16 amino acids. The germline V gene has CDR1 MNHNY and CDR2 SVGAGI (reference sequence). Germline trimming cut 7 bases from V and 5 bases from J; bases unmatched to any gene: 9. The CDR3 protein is CASTAWTSGRLDTQYF. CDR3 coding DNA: TGTGCCAGCACCGCATGGACTAGCGGGAGACTAGATACGCAGTATTTT.

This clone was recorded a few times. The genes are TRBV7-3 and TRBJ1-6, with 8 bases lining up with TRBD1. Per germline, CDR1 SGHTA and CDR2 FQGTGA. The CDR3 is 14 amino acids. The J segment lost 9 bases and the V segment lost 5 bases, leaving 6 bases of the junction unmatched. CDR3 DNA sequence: TGTGCCAGCAGCCCAGGACAGGGAGGTTCACCCCTCCACTTT. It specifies CASSPGQGGSPLHF.

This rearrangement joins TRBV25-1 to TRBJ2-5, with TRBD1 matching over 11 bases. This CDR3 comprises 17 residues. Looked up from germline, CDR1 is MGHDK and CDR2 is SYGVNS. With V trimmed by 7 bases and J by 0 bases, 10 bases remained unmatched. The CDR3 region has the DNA TGTGCCAGCACCAACCAGGGGGACAGGGGGTACCAAGAGACCCAGTACTTC. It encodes CASTNQGDRGYQETQYF.

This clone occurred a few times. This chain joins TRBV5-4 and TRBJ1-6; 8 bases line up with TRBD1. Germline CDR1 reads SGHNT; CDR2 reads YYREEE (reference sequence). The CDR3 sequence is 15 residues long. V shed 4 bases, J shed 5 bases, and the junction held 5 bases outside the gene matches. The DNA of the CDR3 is TGTGCCAGCAGCCAAGACAGGGGTAATAATTCACCCCTCCACTTT. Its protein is CASSQDRGNNSPLHF.

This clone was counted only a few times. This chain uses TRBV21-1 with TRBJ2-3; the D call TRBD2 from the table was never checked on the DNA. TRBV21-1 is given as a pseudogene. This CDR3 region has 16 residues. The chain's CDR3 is CASSKEKGGPTDTQYF. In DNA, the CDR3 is TGTGCCAGCAGCAAAGAGAAGGGAGGGCCCACAGATACGCAGTATTTT.

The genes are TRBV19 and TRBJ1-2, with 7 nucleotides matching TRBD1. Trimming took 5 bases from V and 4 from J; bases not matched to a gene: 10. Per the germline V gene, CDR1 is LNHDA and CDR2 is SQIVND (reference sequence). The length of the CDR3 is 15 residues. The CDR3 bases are TGTGCCAGTAGTGGTACAGGGGCCCCCTCCTATGGCTACACCTTC. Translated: CASSGTGAPSYGYTF.

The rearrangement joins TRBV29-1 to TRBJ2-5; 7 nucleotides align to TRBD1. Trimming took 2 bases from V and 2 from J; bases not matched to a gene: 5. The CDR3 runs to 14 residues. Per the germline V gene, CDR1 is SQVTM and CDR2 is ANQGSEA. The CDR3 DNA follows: TGCAGCGTTGAATTGGCCAGGGGGCAAGAGACCCAGTACTTC. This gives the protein CSVELARGQETQYF.

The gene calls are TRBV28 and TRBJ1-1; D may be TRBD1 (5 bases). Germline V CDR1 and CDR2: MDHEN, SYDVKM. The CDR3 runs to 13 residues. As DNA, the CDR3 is TGTGGGGGGAGGGCAGCCTTGAACACTGAAGCTTTCTTT. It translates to CGGRAALNTEAFF.

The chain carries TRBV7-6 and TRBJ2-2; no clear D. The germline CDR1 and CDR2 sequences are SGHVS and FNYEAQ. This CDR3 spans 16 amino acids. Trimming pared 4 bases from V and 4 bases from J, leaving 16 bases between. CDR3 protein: CASSSQPTYSTGELFF. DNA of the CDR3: TGTGCCAGCAGCTCCCAGCCCACATACAGCACCGGGGAGCTGTTTTTT.

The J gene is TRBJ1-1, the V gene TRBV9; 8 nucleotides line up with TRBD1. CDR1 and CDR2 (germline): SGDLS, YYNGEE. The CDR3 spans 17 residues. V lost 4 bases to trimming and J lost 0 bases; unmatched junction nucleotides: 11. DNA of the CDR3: TGTGCCAGCAGCTCCACGTGGGGGACAGGCCTGAACACTGAAGCTTTCTTT. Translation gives CASSSTWGTGLNTEAFF. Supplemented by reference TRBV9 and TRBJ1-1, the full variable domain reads DSGVTQTPKHLITATGQRVTLRCSPRSGDLSVYWYQQSLDQGLQFLIQYYNGEERAKGNILERFSAQQFPDLHSELNLSSLELGDSALYFCASSSTWGTGLNTEAFFGQGTRLTVV.

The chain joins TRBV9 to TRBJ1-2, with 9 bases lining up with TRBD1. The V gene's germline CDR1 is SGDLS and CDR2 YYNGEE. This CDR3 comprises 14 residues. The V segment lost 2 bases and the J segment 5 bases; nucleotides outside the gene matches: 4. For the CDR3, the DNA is TGTGCCAGCAGCGTCGGACAGGGGCTTTATGGCTACACCTTC. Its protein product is CASSVGQGLYGYTF.

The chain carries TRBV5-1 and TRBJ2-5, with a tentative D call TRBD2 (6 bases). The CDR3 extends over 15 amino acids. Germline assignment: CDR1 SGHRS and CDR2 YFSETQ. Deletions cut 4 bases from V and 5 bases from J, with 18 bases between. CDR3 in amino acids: CASSRRTGRDETQYF. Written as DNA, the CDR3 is TGCGCCAGCAGCCGACGAACCGGGAGAGATGAGACCCAGTACTTC.

DNA of the CDR3: TGTGCCAGCAGCCCTGGACAGGGACCTAACTATGGCTACACCTTC. Protein sequence: CASSPGQGPNYGYTF. This chain joins TRBV9 and TRBJ1-2, with 8 bases identical to TRBD1. Germline trimming cut 4 bases from V and 0 bases from J; bases unmatched to any gene: 5. This CDR3 contains 15 residues. In germline, CDR1 is SGDLS, CDR2 YYNGEE.

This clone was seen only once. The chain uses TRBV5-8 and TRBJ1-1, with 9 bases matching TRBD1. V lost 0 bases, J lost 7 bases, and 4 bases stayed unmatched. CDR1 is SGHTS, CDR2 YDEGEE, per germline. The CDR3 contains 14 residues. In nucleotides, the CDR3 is TGTGCCAGCAGCTTGGCGGGACAGGGCAATGAAGCTTTCTTT. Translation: CASSLAGQGNEAFF.